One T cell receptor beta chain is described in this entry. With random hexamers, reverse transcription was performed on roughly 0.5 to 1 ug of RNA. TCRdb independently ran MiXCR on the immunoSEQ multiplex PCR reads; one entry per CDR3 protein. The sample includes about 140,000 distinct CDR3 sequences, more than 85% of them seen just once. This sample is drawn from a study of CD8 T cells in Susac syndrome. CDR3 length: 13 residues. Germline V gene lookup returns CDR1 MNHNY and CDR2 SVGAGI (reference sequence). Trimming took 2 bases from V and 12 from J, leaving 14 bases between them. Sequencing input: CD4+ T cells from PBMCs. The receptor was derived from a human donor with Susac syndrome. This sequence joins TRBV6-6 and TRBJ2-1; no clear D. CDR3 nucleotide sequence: TGTGCCAGCAGTTACACACGAACAACGGGGCAGTTCTTC. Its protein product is CASSYTRTTGQFF.